Following are 13 T cell receptor beta chains from one sample sequenced in a study of beta chain features in type 1 diabetes. Sequenced material consisted of expressed TCRB transcripts (all of the isolated RNA was reverse transcribed). Data came from immunoSEQ multiplex PCR; TCRdb stores just in-frame clones and leaves some out. The top ten hold over 0.035% of the sample, which has 450,000 or so clones, over 9.5% seen once. Sequenced: naive CD4+ T cells from blood. These receptors originate from a woman between 18 and 29 years old in good health.

The CDR3 loop reads CASSRGRYEQYF. The CDR3 DNA reads TGTGCCAGCAGCCGGGGACGTTACGAGCAGTACTTC. The V and J genes are TRBV7-6 and TRBJ2-7; the D gene could be TRBD1 or TRBD2 (5 bases each). Germline CDR1 and CDR2: SGHVS and FNYEAQ. V lost 5 bases and J 4 bases, leaving 9 bases between the germline ends. The CDR3 has 12 amino acids. Supplemented by reference TRBV7-6 and TRBJ2-7, the full variable domain reads GAGVSQSPRYKVTKRGQDVALRCDPISGHVSLYWYRQALGQGPEFLTYFNYEAQQDKSGLPNDRFSAERPEGSISTLTIQRTEQRDSAMYRCASSRGRYEQYFGPGTRLTVT.

In its sample, this clone was seen a few times. The chain recombines TRBV30 with TRBJ2-3, with D perhaps TRBD2 (6 bases). Germline V gene lookup returns CDR1 GTSNPN and CDR2 SVGIG (reference sequence). The CDR3 spans 14 residues. Trimming left V 1 base short and J 0 bases short, with 8 bases between. CDR3 sequence (DNA): TGTGCCTGGAGTGGCAGCGGGAGCACAGATACGCAGTATTTT. Amino acids: CAWSGSGSTDTQYF.

The chain joins TRBV4-2 to TRBJ2-3; D possibly uses TRBD1 or TRBD2 (6 bases each). The length of the CDR3 is 17 residues. V lost 4 bases and J lost 0, with 17 bases in between. Germline CDR1 and CDR2: LGHNA and YNFKEQ. CDR3 sequence (DNA): TGTGCCAGCAGCCCCCTTGGAGGGGGGCCGAGCACAGATACGCAGTATTTT. Protein sequence: CASSPLGGGPSTDTQYF.

The CDR3 nucleotides are TGCGCCAACCGGGGCCAGCTTTACTACGAGCAGTACGTC. Its protein is CANRGQLYYEQYV. This chain links TRBV23-1 with TRBJ2-7; D could derive from TRBD1 or TRBD2 (5 bases each). TRBV23-1 falls under the ORF class, with uncertain function. The V gene lost 10 bases and the J gene lost 3 bases, with 16 bases spanning the gap. This CDR3 comprises 13 residues.

V gene TRBV30 combines with J gene TRBJ1-4, with 7 bases identical to TRBD1. CDR1 and CDR2 (germline): GTSNPN, SVGIG (reference sequence). V was clipped by 2 bases and J by 5 bases; unmatched bases: 5. The CDR3 consists of 14 residues. CDR3 sequence: CAWSRTGPNEKLFF. CDR3 DNA sequence: TGTGCCTGGAGTAGGACAGGCCCCAATGAAAAACTGTTTTTT. Combining the CDR3 with reference TRBV30 and TRBJ1-4 gives the whole variable domain SQTIHQWPATLVQPVGSPLSLECTVEGTSNPNLYWYRQAAGRGLQLLFYSVGIGQISSEVPQNLSASRPQDRQFILSSKKLLLSDSGFYLCAWSRTGPNEKLFFGSGTQLSVL.

CDR3 DNA: TGTGCCAGCTCATTCGCGGTCTTGGGGGACGAGCAGTACGTC. Encoded protein: CASSFAVLGDEQYV. The rearrangement joins TRBV18 to TRBJ2-7; D may be TRBD1 or TRBD2 (5 bases each). The germline V and J ends were trimmed by 5 bases and 5 bases, with 16 bases remaining between them. Germline lookup yields CDR1 KGHSH and CDR2 LQKENI. The CDR3 consists of 14 residues.

The chain couples TRBV9 to TRBJ2-1; 7 nucleotides agree with TRBD2. CDR1 is SGDLS and CDR2 is YYNGEE in the germline V gene. J lost 0 bases, V lost 2 bases, and 5 bases had no gene match. This CDR3 spans 16 amino acids. The CDR3 region is CASSVRAGSSYNEQFF. Here the CDR3 DNA reads TGTGCCAGCAGCGTTCGAGCGGGGAGCTCCTACAATGAGCAGTTCTTC.

This clone has a handful of counts. The chain couples TRBV18 to TRBJ1-4, with unresolved D. Trimming removed 2 bases at V and 7 bases at J, with 2 bases between. Germline assignment: CDR1 KGHSH and CDR2 LQKENI. There are 11 residues in the CDR3. The CDR3 DNA follows: TGTGCCAGCTCACCAAGTGAAAAACTGTTTTTT. It codes for CASSPSEKLFF.

This clone was counted between two and nine times. The gene calls are TRBV30 and TRBJ2-3; D possibly uses TRBD1 or TRBD2 (5 bases each). Trimming took off 5 bases at V and 2 bases at J, with 11 bases between the two ends. This CDR3 is 13 amino acids long. Germline V lookup: CDR1 GTSNPN, CDR2 SVGIG (reference sequence). CDR3 DNA: TGTGCCTGGTGTCGGGGCAACACAGATACGCAGTATTTT. It translates to CAWCRGNTDTQYF. The complete variable domain, with remaining parts taken from reference TRBV30 and TRBJ2-3, reads SQTIHQWPATLVQPVGSPLSLECTVEGTSNPNLYWYRQAAGRGLQLLFYSVGIGQISSEVPQNLSASRPQDRQFILSSKKLLLSDSGFYLCAWCRGNTDTQYFGPGTRLTVL.

This clone was found a few times. The rearrangement links TRBV7-9 to TRBJ1-1; maybe TRBD1 (5 bases). V lost 3 bases, J lost 6 bases, and 8 bases lay in between. CDR1 SEHNR and CDR2 FQNEAQ come from the germline V gene (reference sequence). There are 12 residues in the CDR3. The CDR3 reads CASSFSGPEAFF. CDR3 coding DNA: TGTGCCAGCAGCTTTTCGGGGCCTGAAGCTTTCTTT. Together with reference TRBV7-9 and TRBJ1-1, the CDR3 gives the full variable domain: DTGVSQNPRHKITKRGQNVTFRCDPISEHNRLYWYRQTLGQGPEFLTYFQNEAQLEKSRLLSDRFSAERPKGSFSTLEIQRTEQGDSAMYLCASSFSGPEAFFGQGTRLTVV.

This clone turned up a few times. This chain connects TRBV2 to TRBJ2-4, with a tentative D call TRBD2 (6 bases). Germline V gene lookup returns CDR1 SNHLY and CDR2 FYNNEI. The V end lost 5 bases, the J end lost 7 bases, and 21 bases lay between the germline ends. The CDR3 has 16 amino acids. In nucleotides, the CDR3 is TGTGCCAGCAGTCATCAAGGAGGGATTAGTAGGAACATTCAGTACTTC. This translates into CASSHQGGISRNIQYF.

The V call is TRBV7-3, the J call TRBJ2-7; 7 positions agree with TRBD2. Germline assignment: CDR1 SGHTA and CDR2 FQGTGA. The CDR3 sequence is 15 residues long. The V gene end was trimmed by 5 bases and the J gene end by 1 base; junction bases not matched to a gene: 8. The CDR3 DNA follows: TGTGCCAGCAGCCCGGGGAGGGGAATGTCCTACGAGCAGTACTTC. Protein product: CASSPGRGMSYEQYF.

This chain connects TRBV18 to TRBJ1-1, with D unresolved. The germline CDR1 and CDR2 sequences are KGHSH and LQKENI. Between the trimmed V and J ends, which lost 0 bases and 7 bases, there was a span of 6 bases. CDR3 length equals 12 residues. The CDR3 DNA reads as TGTGCCAGCTCACCACCGGTATTTGAAGCTTTCTTT. Protein product: CASSPPVFEAFF.